Below are 26 T cell receptor beta chains sequenced from a single sample in a study of tumor-infiltrating lymphocytes in primary liver carcinoma. The investigators made TCR beta cDNA from roughly 0.45 ug total RNA, using a constant-region primer. Three rounds of nested multiplex PCR with slightly modified ARM-PCR produced TCR beta libraries. The opening two PCR rounds, 10 cycles each, paired TRBV1-TRBV30 forward primers with a C-beta reverse primer. TCRdb re-derived calls from the multiplex PCR reads in MiXCR, one entry per CDR3 protein. The repertoire consists of tens of thousands of distinct CDR3 sequences, with roughly 75% occurring once and the leading ten covering 35% to 45%. Investigators took RNA and DNA out together from 20-30 mg of unsorted bulk tissue. Sequenced material: tumor-adjacent normal liver tissue. These receptors all come from a middle-aged man with primary liver carcinoma and hepatitis B virus infection.

Of note for this clonotype: Germline is not matched at one junction end, which may reflect a read error. The V gene is TRBV6-1, the J gene TRBJ2-2; D gene uncertain. Germline CDR1 MNHNS, CDR2 SASEGT. The CDR3 spans 13 residues. The DNA for the CDR3 is TGTGCCTGCAGTGAAGTCCAGAATGGGGAGCTGTTTTTT. This gives the protein CACSEVQNGELFF.

A remark on this clonotype: An end of the junction differs from the germline gene, which may be a read error. The V call is TRBV11-2, the J call TRBJ2-6; D remains ambiguous. The CDR3 length is 15 residues. Germline assignment: CDR1 SGHAT and CDR2 FQNNGV. Here the CDR3 DNA reads TGTGCCACCCAGCTGCCGCGCTCTGGAGCCAACGTCCTGACATTC. It is translated as CATQLPRSGANVLTF.

In this sample, this clonotype turned up once. A much larger clone sits a single nucleotide away, making a read error possible. V gene TRBV25-1 combines with J gene TRBJ2-1, with TRBD2 matching 8 bases. V lost 3 bases, J lost 9 bases, and 10 bases stayed unmatched. The CDR3 spans 15 residues. The germline V gene has CDR1 MGHDK and CDR2 SYGVNS. CDR3 residues: CASSDHAGGLSEQFF. DNA for the CDR3: TGTGCCAGCAGTGACCACGCGGGGGGCCTCAGTGAGCAGTTCTTC.

Concerning this clonotype itself: The junction differs from germline at one of its ends, possibly a read error. This chain connects TRBV12-3 or TRBV12-4 to TRBJ2-3, with 7 bases aligning to TRBD2. The CDR3 covers 12 residues. The CDR3 DNA reads as TGTGACAGCGGGGAATCCACAGATACGCAGTATTTT. Residues: CDSGESTDTQYF.

On this clonotype itself: At one of its ends the junction is not consistent with the germline gene, which may arise from a read error. V is TRBV12-3 or TRBV12-4 and J is TRBJ1-5; D is unresolved. The CDR3 covers 13 residues. For the CDR3, the DNA is TGTGCCAGTAGTCTAACTCGCAATCAGCCCCAGCACTTT. Translation: CASSLTRNQPQHF.

This clonotype was seen a few times. The missing conserved phenylalanine or tryptophan at the end of this CDR3 makes a read error likely. CDR3 residues: CASKILGNEQFL. The CDR3 bases are TGTGCCAGCAAAATTCTGGGGAATGAGCAGTTCCTC. The chain combines TRBV2 with TRBJ2-1, with D uncertain. This CDR3 is built from 12 residues. CDR1 and CDR2 (germline): SNHLY, FYNNEI. Deletions cut 7 bases from V and 7 bases from J, with 11 bases between.

This clonotype occurred once. Mismatch with germline at one junction end may stem from a read error. The chain combines TRBV6-2 or TRBV6-3 with TRBJ2-1; TRBD1 matches at 8 bases. This CDR3 has 15 amino acids. Germline lookup yields CDR1 MNHEY and CDR2 SVGEGT. The CDR3 DNA reads TGTGCCAGCAGCTCACTCGACAGGGGCTACAATGAGCAGTTTTTC. It translates to CASSSLDRGYNEQFF.

Worth noting for this clonotype: At one end, the junction sequence differs from germline, possibly due to a read error. The V call is TRBV10-1, the J call TRBJ2-2; D may match TRBD1 or TRBD2 (5 bases each). Germline V CDR1 and CDR2: WNHNN, SYGVQD (reference sequence). There are 14 residues in the CDR3. CDR3 residues: CASSDGADTGELLF. In nucleotides, the CDR3 is TGCGCCAGCTCCGACGGCGCGGACACCGGGGAGCTGTTGTTT.

As to this clonotype: At one end, the junction sequence differs from germline, possibly due to a read error. The CDR3 DNA follows: TGTGCCAGCAGGCCACAGGGGGCGTATTTACACGAGCTGTATTTC. Translation gives CASRPQGAYLHELYF. The chain joins TRBV6-5 to TRBJ2-7; 9 positions match TRBD1. Germline V gene sequence: CDR1 MNHEY, CDR2 SVGAGI. The CDR3 runs to 15 residues.

This clonotype was seen once. Relative to the germline gene, one junction end is altered; a read error may explain this. This chain uses TRBV6-1 with TRBJ2-3; D gene ambiguous. The length of the CDR3 is 12 residues. The germline CDR1 and CDR2 sequences are MNHNS and SASEGT. The CDR3 is CASKPIKDTRYF. DNA for the CDR3: TGTGCCAGCAAGCCCATCAAAGATACGCGGTATTTT.

Points on this clonotype: The conserved closing phenylalanine or tryptophan is absent in this CDR3, likely reflecting a read error. V usage is TRBV29-1 and J usage is TRBJ1-1; D not certain. Germline V gene data show CDR1 as SQVTM and CDR2 as ANQGSEA. The V end was cut by 4 bases, the J end by 1 base, with 16 bases between. The CDR3 totals 15 residues. The CDR3 DNA reads TGCAGCGTTGGTGGAGGATGGGGTAAGAACACTGAAGCTTTCTCT. It translates to CSVGGGWGKNTEAFS.

In this sample, this clonotype turned up many times. This sequence joins TRBV4-3 and TRBJ2-5; 12 bases map to TRBD2. The V segment lost 1 base and the J segment 5 bases; nucleotides outside the gene matches: 8. From germline, CDR1 is LGHNA and CDR2 YSLEER. The CDR3 extends over 17 amino acids. DNA of the CDR3: TGCGCCAGCAGCCAAGCGGCTAGCGGGAGGGCCCTGGAGACCCAGTACTTC. Translating gives CASSQAASGRALETQYF.

Concerning this clonotype: Because it lacks the conserved phenylalanine or tryptophan at the end, this CDR3 is likely a read error. This chain connects TRBV29-1 to TRBJ2-5; 11 bases line up with TRBD1. The CDR3 is 15 residues long. Per germline, CDR1 SQVTM and CDR2 ANQGSEA. The CDR3 loop reads CSVEADRGPAETQYL. The CDR3 DNA reads as TGTAGCGTTGAAGCGGACAGGGGGCCAGCAGAGACCCAGTACTTA.

The genes are TRBV29-1 and TRBJ2-1; D possibly corresponds to TRBD2 (6 bases). The CDR3 runs to 16 residues. The V end lost 6 bases, the J end lost 8 bases, and 26 bases lay between the germline ends. Germline assignment: CDR1 SQVTM and CDR2 ANQGSEA. CDR3 sequence (DNA): TGCAGCGTCGCTAGTCGGGGGTGGGATAGGCAGTATGAGCAGTTCTTC. Translating it yields CSVASRGWDRQYEQFF.

Details on this clonotype: A much bigger clone sits one base away, suggesting this may be a read error. The genes are TRBV9 and TRBJ1-3; the D is unclear. The CDR3 runs 12 residues. CDR1 is SGDLS, CDR2 YYNGEE, per germline. Written as DNA, the CDR3 is TGTGCCAGCAGCGCGGGTGGAAACACCATACATTTT. This gives the protein CASSAGGNTIHF.

As concerns this clonotype: In this CDR3 the conserved last residue, phenylalanine or tryptophan, is missing, so a read error is likely. V usage is TRBV28 and J usage is TRBJ1-5, with D unresolved. Trimming cost V 6 bases and J 6 bases, with 15 bases left between them. The CDR3 covers 14 residues. Germline loops: CDR1 MDHEN, CDR2 SYDVKM. The CDR3 sequence is CASRITGSTQPQHL. CDR3 DNA sequence: TGTGCCAGCAGGATCACTGGGTCGACTCAGCCCCAGCATCTT.

As concerns this clonotype: The junction differs from germline at one of its ends, possibly a read error. The chain is built from TRBV28 and TRBJ1-2; D is perhaps TRBD1 (6 bases). Germline assignment: CDR1 MDHEN and CDR2 SYDVKM. The CDR3 has 14 amino acids. CDR3 protein: CASSSAGHLYGYTF. CDR3 sequence (DNA): TGTGCCAGCAGTTCAGCGGGACACCTCTATGGCTACACATTC.

On this clonotype: This clone may be a read error of a much larger clone one base away. V gene TRBV7-2 combines with J gene TRBJ1-5; D uncertain. The CDR3 extends over 14 amino acids. The germline V and J ends were trimmed by 1 base and 2 bases, with 6 bases remaining between them. Germline V CDR1 and CDR2: SGHTA, FQGNSA. The CDR3 spells CASSLESRNQPQHF. In DNA, the CDR3 is TGTGCCAGCAGCTTAGAGAGTCGCAATCAGCCCCAGCATTTT.

V usage is TRBV6-1 and J usage is TRBJ1-5; D is undetermined. The J call is in doubt because the DNA end fits TRBJ2-3 better. The CDR3 loop spans 13 amino acids. Germline values: CDR1 MNHNS, CDR2 SASEGT. This CDR3 reads CASSGERNQPQYF. The CDR3 nucleotides are TGTGCCAGCAGTGGAGAGAGGAACCAGCCCCAGTATTTT.

This clonotype was recorded a few times. The chain carries TRBV29-1 and TRBJ2-1; 7 bases are shared with TRBD2. V dropped 6 bases and J dropped 5; count of bases not matched to a gene: 7. This CDR3 spans 13 amino acids. From germline, CDR1 is SQVTM and CDR2 ANQGSEA. The CDR3 loop reads CSVQTTSDNEQFF. The CDR3 region has the DNA TGCAGCGTCCAGACCACTAGCGACAATGAGCAGTTCTTC.

The chain links TRBV5-6 to TRBJ2-1; TRBD1 is a possible D gene (7 bases). Germline assignment: CDR1 SGHDT and CDR2 YYEEEE. The CDR3 totals 17 residues. The CDR3 nucleotides read TGTGTCAGGAGCTCGAACCTACAGGGGCGGGGATACAATGAGCAGTTCTTC. This translates into CVRSSNLQGRGYNEQFF.

On this clonotype itself: In this CDR3 the conserved last residue, phenylalanine or tryptophan, is missing, so a read error is likely. The chain joins TRBV29-1 to TRBJ1-1, with D maybe TRBD1 (5 bases). Germline V gene lookup returns CDR1 SQVTM and CDR2 ANQGSEA. Trimming pared 3 bases from V and 6 bases from J, leaving 11 bases between. This CDR3 has 12 residues. The DNA of the CDR3 is TGCAGCGTTGAGAACTGCAGGGCTGAAGCTTTCTCT. This sequence encodes CSVENCRAEAFS.

This clonotype showed up just once. V is TRBV12-3 or TRBV12-4 and J is TRBJ2-2; 8 bases align to TRBD2. With V trimmed by 5 bases and J by 8 bases, 13 bases remained unmatched. This CDR3 is built from 16 residues. This CDR3 reads CASSDRVAGYTGELFF. CDR3 bases: TGTGCCAGCAGTGACCGCGTAGCGGGATATACAGGGGAGCTGTTTTTT.

This clonotype showed up just once. The chain has TRBV4-1 and TRBJ2-3; 9 bases are shared with TRBD2. The CDR3 runs 15 residues. From germline, CDR1 is MGHRA and CDR2 YSYEKL. This CDR3 reads CVRSRASGITDTQYF. For the CDR3, the DNA is TGCGTCAGGAGCCGGGCTAGCGGGATCACAGATACGCAGTATTTT.

Note on this clonotype: One end of the junction varies from germline; a read error may be responsible. The rearrangement uses TRBV5-4 and TRBJ2-5; D is possibly TRBD1 or TRBD2 (5 bases each). CDR1 and CDR2 (germline): SGHNT, YYREEE (reference sequence). The CDR3 contains 14 residues. This chain's CDR3 is CASSPAQMGEIQYF. Written as DNA, the CDR3 is TGTGCCAGCAGTCCAGCACAGATGGGGGAGATCCAGTACTTC.

J is TRBJ2-4 and V is TRBV2; possibly TRBD1 for D (5 bases). The CDR3 is made up of 14 amino acids. Germline CDR1 reads SNHLY; CDR2 reads FYNNEI. The CDR3 DNA is TGTACAAGCAGTGAAGGGCAGGGAATTAACATTCAGTACTTC. Amino acids: CTSSEGQGINIQYF.